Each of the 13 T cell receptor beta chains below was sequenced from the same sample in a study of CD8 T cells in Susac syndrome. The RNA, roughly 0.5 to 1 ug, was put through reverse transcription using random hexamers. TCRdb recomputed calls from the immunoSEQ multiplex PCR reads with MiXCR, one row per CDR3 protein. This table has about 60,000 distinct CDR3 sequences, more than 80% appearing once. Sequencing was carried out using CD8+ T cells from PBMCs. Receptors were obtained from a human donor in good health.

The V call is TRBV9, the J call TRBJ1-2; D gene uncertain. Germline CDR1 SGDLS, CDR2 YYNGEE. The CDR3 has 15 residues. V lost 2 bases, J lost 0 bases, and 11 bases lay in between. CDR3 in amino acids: CASSVRPKANYGYTF. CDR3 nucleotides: TGTGCCAGCAGCGTCCGACCAAAAGCTAACTATGGCTACACCTTC.

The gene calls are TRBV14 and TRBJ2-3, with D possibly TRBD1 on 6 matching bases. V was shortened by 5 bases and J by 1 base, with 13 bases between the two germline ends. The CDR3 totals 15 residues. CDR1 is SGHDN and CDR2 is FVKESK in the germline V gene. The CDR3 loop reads CASSESGHRTDTQYF. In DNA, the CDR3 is TGTGCCAGCAGCGAGTCGGGACATCGCACAGATACGCAGTATTTT.

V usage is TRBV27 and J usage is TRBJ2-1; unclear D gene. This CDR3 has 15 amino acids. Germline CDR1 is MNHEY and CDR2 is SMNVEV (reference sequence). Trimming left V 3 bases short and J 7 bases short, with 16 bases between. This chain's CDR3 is CASSFSTPPVNEQFF. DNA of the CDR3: TGTGCCAGCAGTTTTTCGACACCCCCGGTGAATGAGCAGTTCTTC.

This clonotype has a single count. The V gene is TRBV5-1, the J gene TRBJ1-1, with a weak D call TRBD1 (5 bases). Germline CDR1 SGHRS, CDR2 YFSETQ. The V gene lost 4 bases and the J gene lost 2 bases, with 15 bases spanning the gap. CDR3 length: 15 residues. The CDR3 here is CASSTWGGSNTEAFF. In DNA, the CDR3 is TGCGCCAGCAGCACCTGGGGGGGTAGTAACACTGAAGCTTTCTTT.

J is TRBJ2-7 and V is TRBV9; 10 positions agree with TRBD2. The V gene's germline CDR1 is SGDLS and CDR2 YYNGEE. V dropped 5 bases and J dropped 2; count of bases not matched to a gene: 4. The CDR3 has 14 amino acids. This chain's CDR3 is CASSTSGKTYEQYF. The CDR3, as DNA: TGTGCCAGCAGTACTAGCGGGAAGACCTACGAGCAGTACTTC. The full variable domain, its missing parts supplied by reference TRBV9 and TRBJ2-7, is DSGVTQTPKHLITATGQRVTLRCSPRSGDLSVYWYQQSLDQGLQFLIQYYNGEERAKGNILERFSAQQFPDLHSELNLSSLELGDSALYFCASSTSGKTYEQYFGPGTRLTVT.

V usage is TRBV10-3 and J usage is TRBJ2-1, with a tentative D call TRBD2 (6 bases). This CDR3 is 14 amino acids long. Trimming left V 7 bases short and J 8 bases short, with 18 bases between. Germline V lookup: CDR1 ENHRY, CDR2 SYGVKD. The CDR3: CAIKRDSEIDEQFF. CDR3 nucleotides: TGTGCCATCAAACGGGACTCCGAAATTGATGAGCAGTTCTTC.

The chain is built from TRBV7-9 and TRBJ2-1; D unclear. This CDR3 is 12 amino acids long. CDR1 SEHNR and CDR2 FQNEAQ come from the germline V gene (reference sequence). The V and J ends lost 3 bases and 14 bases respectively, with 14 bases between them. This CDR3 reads CASSFSGGPEFF. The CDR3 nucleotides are TGTGCCAGCAGCTTTTCAGGCGGCCCCGAGTTCTTC.

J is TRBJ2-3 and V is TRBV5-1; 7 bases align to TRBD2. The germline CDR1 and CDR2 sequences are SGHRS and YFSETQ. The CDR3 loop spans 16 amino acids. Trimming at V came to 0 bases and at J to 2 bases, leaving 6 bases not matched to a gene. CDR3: CASSLVGGGNTDTQYF. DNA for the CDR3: TGCGCCAGCAGCTTGGTCGGGGGAGGGAACACAGATACGCAGTATTTT. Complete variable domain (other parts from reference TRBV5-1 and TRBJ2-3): KAGVTQTPRYLIKTRGQQVTLSCSPISGHRSVSWYQQTPGQGLQFLFEYFSETQRNKGNFPGRFSGRQFSNSRSEMNVSTLELGDSALYLCASSLVGGGNTDTQYFGPGTRLTVL.

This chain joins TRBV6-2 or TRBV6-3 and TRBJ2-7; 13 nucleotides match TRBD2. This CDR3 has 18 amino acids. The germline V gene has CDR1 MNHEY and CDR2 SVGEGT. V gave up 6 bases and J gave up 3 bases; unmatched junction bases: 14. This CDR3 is CASSPGTSGEQGIYEQYF. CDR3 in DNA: TGTGCCAGCAGCCCCGGGACTAGCGGGGAACAGGGCATCTACGAGCAGTACTTC.

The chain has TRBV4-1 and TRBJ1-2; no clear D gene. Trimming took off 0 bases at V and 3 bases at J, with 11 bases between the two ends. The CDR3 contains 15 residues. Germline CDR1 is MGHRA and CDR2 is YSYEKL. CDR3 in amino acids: CASSQDPRAYYGYTF. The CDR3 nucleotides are TGCGCCAGCAGCCAAGACCCACGGGCCTACTATGGCTACACCTTC.

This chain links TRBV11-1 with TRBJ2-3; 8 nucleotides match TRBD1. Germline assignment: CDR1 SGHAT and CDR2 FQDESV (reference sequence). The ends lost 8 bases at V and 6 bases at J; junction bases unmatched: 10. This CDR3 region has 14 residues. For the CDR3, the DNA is TGTGCCAGCTTGGGACAGGAGGCAACGGATACGCAGTATTTT. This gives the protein CASLGQEATDTQYF.

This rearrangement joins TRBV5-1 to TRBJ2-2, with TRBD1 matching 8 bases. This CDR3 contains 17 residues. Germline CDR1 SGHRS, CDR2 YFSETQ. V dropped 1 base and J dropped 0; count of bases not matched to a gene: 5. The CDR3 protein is CASSLYDRGANTGELFF. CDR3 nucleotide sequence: TGCGCCAGCAGCTTGTACGACAGGGGAGCGAACACCGGGGAGCTGTTTTTT.

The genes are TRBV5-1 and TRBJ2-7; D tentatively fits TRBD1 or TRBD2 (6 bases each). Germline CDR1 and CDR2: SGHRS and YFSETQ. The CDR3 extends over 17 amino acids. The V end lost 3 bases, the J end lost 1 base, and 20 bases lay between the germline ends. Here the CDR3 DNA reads TGCGCCAGCAGCTACCCCGGGGGCGTGGGGGCATCCTACGAGCAGTACTTC. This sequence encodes CASSYPGGVGASYEQYF.